Below, one T cell receptor (beta chain) is given with its context. What it binds is unknown. The sample comes from a study of identical twins' blood T cells. Overall study results and limits: Twins shared more top CDR3 clonotypes than unrelated donors did.

Six healthy women, forming three identical twin pairs, donated samples. V was trimmed by 0 bases and J by 10 bases, leaving 15 bases between them. Germline CDR1 is LGHDT and CDR2 is YNNKEL (reference sequence). The CDR3 has 14 amino acids. TCR cDNA libraries were made from RNA using a previously described, modified protocol. TCRdb reanalysed the 5' RACE reads using MiXCR and keeps one entry per CDR3 protein. Of 350,000 to 450,000 distinct CDR3 sequences listed, roughly 30% are singletons. The TCR sequence derives from a woman aged 18 to 55 in good health. Material for sequencing was PBMCs. This chain uses TRBV3-1 with TRBJ1-2, with no clear D. CDR3 bases: TGTGCCAGCAGCCAAGATGTTGGGGTCGGTGTCTACACCTTC. Its protein is CASSQDVGVGVYTF.